The clone carrying this T cell receptor (beta chain) showed up just once. Its antigen is not known. Germline V gives CDR1 DFQATT, CDR2 SNEGSKA (reference sequence). The CDR3 length is 14 residues. Trimming removed 2 bases at V and 1 base at J, with 12 bases between. Built from TCR beta cDNA, the libraries had unique molecular identifiers in them. cDNA molecules numbering roughly 0.5 million came from approximately 1 to 10 million T cells. TCRdb re-derived calls from the PCR reads in MiXCR, one entry per CDR3 protein. The sample contains around 710,000 distinct CDR3 sequences, roughly 50% of which appear only once. This sample is part of a study of post-analysis software for immune sequencing data. Study-wide results and limits: A handful of TRBV segments occurring more often in patients than controls included TRBV5-6, TRBV5-1 and TRBV20-1.

Sample: blood. This receptor was identified in a girl under 18 with multiple sclerosis. This chain links TRBV20-1 with TRBJ2-7; D perhaps matches TRBD2 (6 bases). In DNA, the CDR3 is TGCAGTGCTAGACCCACTCGGGGGTCCTACGAGCAGTACTTC. Encoded protein: CSARPTRGSYEQYF.